Below, 7 T cell receptor beta chains from the same sample are listed, as sequenced in a study of blood T cell repertoires in COVID-19 (dated by TCRdb to about 2020). Receptor amplification or capture employed the immunoSEQ multiplex PCR assay. TCRdb re-hosts the immuneACCESS table, in-frame sequences only. Its copies lack some clones; in the studies checked, an unresolved V gene accounts for under half of them, and the cause for the rest is not known. The sample table holds around 700,000 clones, of which just under 90% were seen once. The top ten constitute under 0.3% of the sample. Sequencing used peripheral blood. Receptors originate from a woman aged 18-35 years with acute or convalescent COVID-19.

The V gene is TRBV2, the J gene TRBJ2-7; TRBD2 matches 7 bases. Germline V gene data show CDR1 as SNHLY and CDR2 as FYNNEI. The CDR3 has 15 amino acids. Trimming took 8 bases from V and 3 from J; bases not matched to a gene: 13. CDR3 in DNA: TGTGCCAGCCGCCCCGGGCATGGGGGGGGCTACGAGCAGTACTTC. It yields the protein CASRPGHGGGYEQYF.

The chain combines TRBV5-8 with TRBJ1-1; the D is unclear. CDR3 length equals 15 residues. Germline-derived CDR1 and CDR2 are SGHTS and YDEGEE. The V gene lost 4 bases and the J gene lost 3 bases, with 16 bases spanning the gap. The CDR3 bases are TGTGCCAGCAGCCAGTGGAGGGTTCATGACACTGAAGCTTTCTTT. This translates into CASSQWRVHDTEAFF.

This chain connects TRBV11-3 to TRBJ1-2; D is unresolved. The ends were cut back, 3 bases at V and 7 bases at J, with 12 bases in the middle. This CDR3 comprises 13 residues. Germline V CDR1 and CDR2: SGHNT, YENEEA. The CDR3 DNA is TGTGCCAGCAGCTTCTGCCGCGGGTGTGGCTACACCTTC. Its protein product is CASSFCRGCGYTF.

A note on this clone: The same CDR3 is also encoded by other DNA sequences in this sample. The rearrangement links TRBV9 to TRBJ1-2; TRBD1 aligns across 9 bases. The CDR3 loop spans 13 amino acids. The V and J ends lost 5 bases and 2 bases, in that order; junction bases with no gene match: 1. Germline V gene lookup returns CDR1 SGDLS and CDR2 YYNGEE. The CDR3: CASRGTGNYGYTF. CDR3 sequence (DNA): TGTGCCAGCAGGGGGACAGGGAACTATGGCTACACCTTC.

The chain uses TRBV5-1 and TRBJ1-1, with D maybe TRBD1 (6 bases). This CDR3 is built from 16 residues. Germline CDR1 and CDR2: SGHRS and YFSETQ. V shed 2 bases and J shed 4 bases, with 18 bases lying between them. CDR3 loop: CASSFFGRLQGTEAFF. The CDR3 coding sequence is TGCGCCAGCAGCTTTTTCGGCAGGCTACAGGGCACTGAAGCTTTCTTT.

This clone was recorded once. The chain combines TRBV5-5 with TRBJ2-2; D is unresolved. V lost 5 bases and J 4 bases, leaving 15 bases between the germline ends. The germline V gene encodes CDR1 SGHKS and CDR2 YYEKEE (reference sequence). This CDR3 comprises 15 residues. The CDR3 nucleotides are TGTGCCAGCAGACCCCAGGTGGCTACCACCGGGGAGCTGTTTTTT. It encodes CASRPQVATTGELFF.

CDR3 amino acids: CASTLDSDYGYTF. CDR3 DNA sequence: TGTGCCAGCACCCTGGACAGCGACTATGGCTACACCTTC. The J gene is TRBJ1-2, the V gene TRBV6-6; TRBD1 might be the D (6 bases). V was clipped by 7 bases and J by 3 bases, with 12 bases between them. Germline assignment: CDR1 MNHNY and CDR2 SVGAGI (reference sequence). CDR3 size: 13 residues.